This T cell receptor beta chain was identified during a study of vaccination and CD4 T cells after COVID-19. On the study more broadly: Overlapping spike peptides of SARS-CoV-2, HCoV-NL63, HCoV-OC43 and HCoV-229E stimulated the cells. Study-level results: The median count of SARS-CoV-2-reactive clonotypes rose from 21 to 38, not significantly. Convalescent patients had a median around 90% of reactive clones appearing only post-vaccination.

Treatment of the sample: approximately 11-day PBMC culture with coronavirus spike peptide pools or control peptides (ViraFEST assay). Using peptide pools, antigen-specific T cells were expanded in ViraFEST before TCRs were sequenced. This clonotype has only a few counts. Its antigen is unknown. CD4+ T cells that had been cultured provided DNA sequenced with the Oncomine TCR Beta short-read assay. TCRdb reprocessed the PCR reads with MiXCR, giving one entry per CDR3 protein. The data contain about 11,000 distinct CDR3 sequences, more than 25% of them singletons. This clonotype was sampled from a human donor with COVID-19. The material sequenced was cultured CD4+ T cells from blood.

CDR3 protein: CASSFPQNQPQHF. In nucleotides, the CDR3 is TGTGCCAGCAGTTTCCCGCAGAATCAGCCCCAGCATTTT. The rearrangement links TRBV28 to TRBJ1-5; D is undetermined. The germline V gene has CDR1 MDHEN and CDR2 SYDVKM. The CDR3 runs 13 residues. V lost 3 bases and J lost 4, with 7 bases in between.